The 3 T cell receptor beta chains given below trace back to one sample, sequenced in a study of STAT5B mutations in CD4+ large granular lymphocyte leukemia. Libraries were prepared by immunoSEQ multiplex PCR; TCRdb keeps only in-frame clonotypes and omits some of them. In the table there are 20,000 to 25,000 clones, approximately 79% of which are singletons. Sequenced sample: CD4+ T cells from blood buffy coats. These receptors originate from a human donor in good health.

This clone occurred once. This chain joins TRBV7-8 and TRBJ1-6; D gene uncertain. Between the trimmed V and J ends, which lost 5 bases and 6 bases, there was a span of 8 bases. This CDR3 contains 13 residues. Germline V lookup: CDR1 SGHVS, CDR2 FQNEAQ. The CDR3 loop reads CASSPFVNSPLHF. CDR3 DNA sequence: TGTGCCAGCAGCCCATTCGTTAATTCACCCCTCCACTTT.

This chain uses TRBV8-2 with TRBJ1-2; the table calls TRBD1, which could not be checked here. TRBV8-2 is labeled a pseudogene. This CDR3 spans 14 amino acids. The CDR3 reads CGTSNRITTYGYTF. CDR3 sequence (DNA): TGTGGCACCTCAAACAGGATAACGACCTATGGCTACACCTTC.

This chain connects TRBV19 to TRBJ2-7; D call uncertain. The germline V and J ends were trimmed by 7 bases and 1 base, with 14 bases remaining between them. This CDR3 spans 14 amino acids. Germline CDR1 LNHDA, CDR2 SQIVND (reference sequence). CDR3 loop: CASKAGTTSYEQYF. Written as DNA, the CDR3 is TGTGCCAGTAAGGCCGGAACTACTTCCTACGAGCAGTACTTC.